This record looks at one T cell receptor (beta chain) sequence and its context. The data were obtained in a study of blood T cell repertoires in COVID-19. The overall study: Whether acute or convalescent, the COVID-19 samples came from the United States, Italy and Spain. T cells, B-cell-depleted T cells, or PBMCs provided the cDNA or gDNA that served as material.

Patients from Seattle were sampled longitudinally, starting during active infection. Germline V gene sequence: CDR1 KGHSH, CDR2 LQKENI. The CDR3 loop spans 14 amino acids. Between the trimmed V and J ends, which lost 3 bases and 7 bases, there was a span of 13 bases. Study processing details: It was from reference gene primer amplification that nucleated cell counts were estimated. Profiled with immunoSEQ multiplex PCR; TCRdb holds only in-frame clones, not every one. For V, J and clone size, that table is used; D and trimming come from the DNA. The data hold 350,000 to 400,000 clones, with 70% to 90% observed a single time.

The chain joins TRBV18 to TRBJ2-1; D possibly corresponds to TRBD1 (7 bases). Material for sequencing was peripheral blood. The receptor comes from a woman aged 55-70 years with COVID-19, enrolled during active disease. Here the CDR3 reads CASSPRQGGNEQFF. For the CDR3, the DNA is TGTGCCAGCTCACCTCGGCAGGGGGGAAATGAGCAGTTCTTC.